The 7 T cell receptor beta chains reported below all come from one sample, sequenced in a study of shared clonotypes between healthy human individuals. TCRdb's table, derived via immunoSEQ multiplex PCR, lists solely in-frame clones and lacks some. This sample carries 750,000 to 1,000,000 clones, approximately 92% of them seen once, and the ten largest clones take nearly 25%. Terminally differentiated effector memory CD45RA+ cells were left out of the naive CD8 fraction, which was CD45RO-negative and positively selected for CCR7. Sequencing was performed on naive CD8+ T cells sorted from blood. Receptors were obtained from a man aged 25-40 years in good health.

The chain couples TRBV27 to TRBJ2-7; D possibly corresponds to TRBD1 (5 bases). Trimming removed 8 bases at V and 4 bases at J, with 15 bases between. The CDR3 spans 13 residues. Germline lookup yields CDR1 MNHEY and CDR2 SMNVEV (reference sequence). CDR3 loop: CASRQGVTYEQYF. CDR3 DNA sequence: TGTGCCAGCCGGCAGGGTGTAACATACGAGCAGTACTTC.

This clone was seen just once. At the DNA level, this CDR3 is encoded by other sequences in the same sample as well. The rearrangement joins TRBV5-5 to TRBJ1-1, with D uncertain. Trimming pared 0 bases from V and 5 bases from J, leaving 8 bases between. The CDR3 runs 13 residues. Germline V gene data show CDR1 as SGHKS and CDR2 as YYEKEE (reference sequence). The CDR3 region is CASSLGEGTEAFF. CDR3 nucleotide sequence: TGTGCCAGCAGCTTGGGGGAAGGGACTGAAGCTTTCTTT.

The chain employs TRBV5-8 and TRBJ2-3, with D tentatively TRBD2 (6 bases). CDR3 size: 14 residues. Trimming removed 4 bases from V and 4 bases from J, with 13 bases in between. Germline V gene data show CDR1 as SGHTS and CDR2 as YDEGEE. CDR3 coding DNA: TGTGCCAGCAGCGGGGGGACCCGATCAGATACGCAGTATTTT. As protein: CASSGGTRSDTQYF.

The chain carries TRBV28 and TRBJ2-1, with D perhaps TRBD2 (6 bases). Trimming took off 5 bases at V and 0 bases at J, with 17 bases between the two ends. Germline V gene lookup returns CDR1 MDHEN and CDR2 SYDVKM. The CDR3 has 17 residues. This chain's CDR3 is CASSPPRERSSYNEQFF. Here the CDR3 DNA reads TGTGCCAGCAGTCCGCCCCGGGAGCGGAGCTCCTACAATGAGCAGTTCTTC.

This clone was counted only a few times. The V and J genes are TRBV6-5 and TRBJ2-1, with D hard to call. The CDR3 consists of 11 residues. V gave up 1 base and J gave up 6 bases, with 1 base separating them. From germline, CDR1 is MNHEY and CDR2 SVGAGI. The CDR3 sequence is CASSYFNEQFF. The CDR3 DNA reads TGTGCCAGCAGTTACTTCAATGAGCAGTTCTTC.

As concerns this clone: The same CDR3 can be traced to other DNA sequences in this sample. The chain's CDR3 is CASSIPGPYEQYF. CDR3 bases: TGTGCCAGTAGTATTCCGGGACCCTACGAGCAGTACTTC. The rearrangement joins TRBV19 to TRBJ2-7; D may correspond to TRBD1 or TRBD2 (5 bases each). Germline CDR1 and CDR2: LNHDA and SQIVND (reference sequence). Trimming cost V 3 bases and J 2 bases, with 8 bases left between them. CDR3 length equals 13 residues.

The V gene is TRBV4-3, the J gene TRBJ1-3, with TRBD1 as a possible D gene (6 bases). In germline, CDR1 is LGHNA, CDR2 YSLEER. CDR3 length equals 14 residues. Trimming took 1 base from V and 6 from J, leaving 10 bases between them. CDR3 nucleotide sequence: TGCGCCAGCAGCCAAGCCGGGGGGCCAAACACCATATATTTT. Amino acids: CASSQAGGPNTIYF.